What follows are 5 T cell receptor beta chains derived from one specimen sequenced in a study of blood T cell repertoires in COVID-19. Repertoires were generated with immunoSEQ multiplex PCR, while TCRdb's copy carries only in-frame clones and drops some. The sample has around 380,000 clones, approximately 87% seen once. Specimen: PBMCs or T cells enriched from blood (not recorded which). All receptors derive from a man younger than 45 who had recovered from COVID-19.

The count of this clone is one. This chain joins TRBV28 and TRBJ2-1; D possibly corresponds to TRBD2 (5 bases). The V gene lost 1 base and the J gene lost 9 bases, with 10 bases spanning the gap. Germline values: CDR1 MDHEN, CDR2 SYDVKM. The CDR3 has 13 amino acids. CDR3 in DNA: TGTGCCAGCAGTTTATCACACGGAGGTGAGCAGTTCTTC. Translating it yields CASSLSHGGEQFF.

This clone was counted a single time. The rearrangement links TRBV18 to TRBJ2-3; D perhaps matches TRBD2 (6 bases). This CDR3 spans 17 amino acids. Germline V gene data show CDR1 as KGHSH and CDR2 as LQKENI. The V end lost 5 bases, the J end lost 5 bases, and 23 bases lay between the germline ends. CDR3 nucleotides: TGTGCCAGCTCATCGGAGGGCAGGGACTCCCTCAGAGATACGCAGTATTTT. Protein sequence: CASSSEGRDSLRDTQYF.

J is TRBJ2-5 and V is TRBV7-8, with 10 bases lining up with TRBD2. J lost 4 bases, V lost 5 bases, and 10 bases had no gene match. The germline V gene has CDR1 SGHVS and CDR2 FQNEAQ. The CDR3 spans 16 residues. In nucleotides, the CDR3 is TGTGCCAGCAGCCACGCCGGGACTAGCGACCCAGAGACCCAGTACTTC. Its translation: CASSHAGTSDPETQYF.

V usage is TRBV19 and J usage is TRBJ2-3, with 11 bases identical to TRBD2. The CDR3 has 14 residues. The V and J ends lost 10 bases and 4 bases, in that order; junction bases with no gene match: 7. Germline lookup yields CDR1 LNHDA and CDR2 SQIVND (reference sequence). Here the CDR3 DNA reads TGTGCCACTTCGACTAGCGGGGTGGCAGATACGCAGTATTTT. This translates into CATSTSGVADTQYF.

The gene calls are TRBV7-2 and TRBJ1-2; 12 bases are shared with TRBD1. V dropped 4 bases and J dropped 8; count of bases not matched to a gene: 11. The CDR3 loop spans 16 amino acids. Per the germline V gene, CDR1 is SGHTA and CDR2 is FQGNSA. CDR3 nucleotides: TGTGCCAGCAGCTCCCCCGCCGGGACAGGGGGCTGGGGCTACACCTTC. Encoded protein: CASSSPAGTGGWGYTF.